This T cell receptor (beta chain) was retrieved from a study of cytomegalovirus exposure and HLA in healthy donors. Regarding this clone: What it binds is not known. Other nucleotide sequences in the sample specify the same CDR3.

Notes on the study in general: Trimming of TCR beta V- and J-genes showed a link, identified in a later analysis, to a missense DCLRE1C variant.

It was with 60 Vbeta and 13 Jbeta primers that the PCR ran. Source study methods: Later, an analysis found around 80 million unique TCR beta chains, and 10 million to 11 million of these were shared. The method was immunoSEQ multiplex PCR; TCRdb's version includes in-frame clones alone and lacks a portion of them. V, J and clone size are taken as reported in that table, and D and trimming were inferred from the DNA itself. The data show some 200,000 clones, with approximately 78% seen just once and 5.5% to 7.5% held by the top ten. Germline assignment: CDR1 SGHAT and CDR2 FQNNGV. Trimming took 1 base from V and 3 from J, leaving 6 bases between them. The CDR3 is made up of 13 amino acids.

This rearrangement joins TRBV11-2 to TRBJ2-5, with D uncertain. The sequenced material came from PBMCs. The source of this sequence is a woman aged 45-59 years in good health and CMV-seropositive. As DNA, the CDR3 is TGTGCCAGCAGCTTAGGTCTAGAAGAGACCCAGTACTTC. Translating gives CASSLGLEETQYF.